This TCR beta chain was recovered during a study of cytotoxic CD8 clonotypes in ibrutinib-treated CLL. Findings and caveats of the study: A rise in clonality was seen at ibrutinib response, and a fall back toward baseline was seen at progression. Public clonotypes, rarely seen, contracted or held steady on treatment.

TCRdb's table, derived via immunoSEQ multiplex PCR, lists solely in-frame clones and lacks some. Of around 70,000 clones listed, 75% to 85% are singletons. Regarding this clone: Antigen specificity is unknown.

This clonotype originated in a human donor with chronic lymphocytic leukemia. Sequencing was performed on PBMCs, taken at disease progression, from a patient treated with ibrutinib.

CDR3 residues: CAWSSGKLNNSPLHF. CDR3 nucleotides: TGTGCCTGGAGTTCGGGGAAACTAAATAATTCACCCCTCCACTTT. This chain joins TRBV30 and TRBJ1-6, with D uncertain. The CDR3 extends over 15 amino acids. Trimming pared 2 bases from V and 5 bases from J, leaving 13 bases between. The germline V gene encodes CDR1 GTSNPN and CDR2 SVGIG (reference sequence).